This T cell receptor beta chain was profiled in a study of blood T cell repertoires in COVID-19 (dated by TCRdb to the early 2020s). Concerning the study at large: The collaborator samples originated in the United States, Italy and Spain and spanned the acute and convalescent phases of COVID-19. The prospective study material was composed of cDNA or gDNA derived from T cells, B-cell-depleted T cells, or PBMCs. The dataset comprised deeply sampled blood TCRbeta repertoires from subjects exposed to, actively infected with, or recovered from COVID-19. The repertoires were released in a freely available public database meant as a resource for research on the immune response to SARS-CoV-2. Samples came from the ongoing ImmuneRACE study (first 160 participants) plus 1,254 subjects from 6 global collaborators. Sample metadata almost always included a de-identified subject ID, COVID-19 status, age in years and sex. Where available, HLA class I and class II types were taken from metadata supplied by the sample provider and were not determined by assay-based typing. Overall study outcomes, separate from this receptor: How much clinical and demographic metadata was included differed by source and by participant, and the metadata was provided uncurated.

From the cysteine up to the phenylalanine, the CDR3 has a length of 16 residues. The DNA shown is the 48-base CDR3, in frame from base 1. Based on the germline V gene, the CDR1 and CDR2 sequences are SGHTA and FQGNSA. V lost 0 bases and J lost 3 bases, and the count of bases not matched to a germline gene is 2. Participants in the prospective study were aged roughly 18 to 100 years, lived in over 20 United States geographic areas, and enrolled through a virtual design. In the prospective study, participants were assigned to cohorts based on the clinical history participants reported in a screening survey and a study questionnaire. ImmuneRACE Cohort 3 recovered participants were defined by two consecutive negative NP/OP PCR tests, healthcare professional clearance, or symptom resolution. Each participant in the prospective study had whole blood, serum and a nasopharyngeal or oropharyngeal swab collected by mobile phlebotomists. Over a 2-month period, participants in the prospective study had the option of providing additional blood draws and questionnaires. Before DNA extraction, prospective study blood samples were shipped either frozen or at room temperature.

About this clone itself: What this receptor recognizes is not known. Per-base qualities were not stored, and no clone one base away is much larger. Other DNA sequences in the sample encode the same CDR3.

TCRbeta CDR3 regions were amplified from genomic DNA using the immunoSEQ Assay, a bias-controlled multiplex PCR. The authors' analysis ran thus. Within the assay, amplification of reference gene primers was used to estimate how many nucleated cells each sample contained. To quantify the absolute abundance of each unique TCRbeta CDR3 rearrangement, sequence reads were collapsed and filtered. For each sample, productive Simpson clonality was calculated by taking the square root of Simpson's diversity index across productive rearrangements. Imported from immuneACCESS, the table was reduced by TCRdb to in-frame sequences with V and J called. These copies leave out some clones; in studies compared against another copy, an unresolved V gene accounts for under half, and the cause of the remainder is not known. For V, J and clone size, that table is used; D and trimming come from the DNA. For this sample the table gives 200,000 to 300,000 clones, of which around 89% were detected only once. The ten top clones hold over 4% of the sample.

This clonotype was sampled from a woman in her twenties or thirties who had recovered from COVID-19. In this chain, TRBV7-2 is recombined with TRBJ2-1; TRBD1 matches 10 bases in the middle. The sequencing sample was made of PBMCs or T cells enriched from blood (not recorded which). The DNA reads TGTGCCAGCAGCTTAGCAGGGACAGGGGTCTACAATGAGCAGTTCTTC. Its amino acids are CASSLAGTGVYNEQFF.